This note documents a single T cell receptor beta chain sequence. The repertoire was sequenced with immunoSEQ multiplex PCR; TCRdb's copy has only in-frame clones and lacks some. The sample contains about 60,000 clones, about 88% of which appear only once. The data originate from a study of blood T cell repertoires in COVID-19. Sequencing was performed on peripheral blood. The source of this sequence is a man between 65 and 79 years old with acute or convalescent COVID-19.

The CDR3 DNA is TGCGCCAGCAGCCAAGATGAACAGGGGGCGCGTGAGCAGTACTTC. It codes for CASSQDEQGAREQYF. The chain uses TRBV4-1 and TRBJ2-7; 9 bases line up with TRBD1. Germline V gene data show CDR1 as MGHRA and CDR2 as YSYEKL. The ends lost 0 bases at V and 7 bases at J; junction bases unmatched: 7. This CDR3 contains 15 residues.